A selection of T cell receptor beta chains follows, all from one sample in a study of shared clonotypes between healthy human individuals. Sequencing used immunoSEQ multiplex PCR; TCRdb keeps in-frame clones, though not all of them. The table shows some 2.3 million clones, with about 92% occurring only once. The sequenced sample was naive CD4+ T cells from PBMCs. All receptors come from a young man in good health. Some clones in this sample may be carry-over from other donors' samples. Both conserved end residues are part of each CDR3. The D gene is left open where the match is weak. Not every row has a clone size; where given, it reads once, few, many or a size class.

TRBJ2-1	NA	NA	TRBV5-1	CASSLVGPPNEQFF	TGCGCCAGCAGCTTGGTAGGGCCCCCAAATGAGCAGTTCTTC
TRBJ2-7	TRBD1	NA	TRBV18	CASSQPGQGAYEQYF	TGTGCCAGCTCACAACCGGGACAGGGGGCTTACGAGCAGTACTTC
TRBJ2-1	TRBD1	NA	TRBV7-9	CASSPRTGEGNEQFF	TGTGCCAGCAGCCCCCGGACAGGGGAGGGCAATGAGCAGTTCTTC
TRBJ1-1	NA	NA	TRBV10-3	CAISARPYLRADTEAFF	TGTGCCATCAGTGCCAGACCTTACTTGCGTGCGGACACTGAAGCTTTCTTT
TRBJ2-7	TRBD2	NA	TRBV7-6	CASSLPGTSGNLSSYEQYF	TGTGCCAGCAGCTTACCCGGGACTAGCGGGAACCTAAGCTCCTACGAGCAGTACTTC
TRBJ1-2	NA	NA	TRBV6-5	CASSYWDSSIGGYTF	TGTGCCAGCAGTTACTGGGACTCCTCAATTGGAGGCTACACCTTC
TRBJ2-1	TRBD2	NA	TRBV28	CASGSRRREEPYNEQFF	TGTGCCAGCGGATCCCGGCGGCGGGAGGAACCTTACAATGAGCAGTTCTTC
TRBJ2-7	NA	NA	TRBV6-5	CASSSSLGRPYEQYF	TGTGCCAGCAGTTCATCACTGGGGAGGCCCTACGAGCAGTACTTC
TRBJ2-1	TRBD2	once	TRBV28	CASSQPTSGRAEQFF	TGTGCCAGCAGTCAGCCGACTAGCGGGAGGGCTGAGCAGTTCTTC
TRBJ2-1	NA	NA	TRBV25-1	CASSPDRPLRTYNEQFF	TGTGCCAGCAGCCCCGACAGGCCCCTCAGGACGTACAATGAGCAGTTCTTC
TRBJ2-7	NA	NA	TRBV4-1	CASSQDGVYEQYF	TGCGCCAGCAGCCAAGATGGGGTCTACGAGCAGTACTTC
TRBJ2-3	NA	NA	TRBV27	CASSSPSGTDTQYF	TGTGCCAGCAGTTCTCCCTCCGGCACAGATACGCAGTATTTT
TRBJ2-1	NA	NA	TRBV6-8	CASRRGGQRAEHEQFF	TGTGCCAGCAGAAGGGGCGGCCAGCGGGCCGAGCATGAGCAGTTCTTC
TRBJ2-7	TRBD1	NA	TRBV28	CASFETGNYEQYF	TGTGCCAGCTTCGAGACAGGGAATTACGAGCAGTACTTC
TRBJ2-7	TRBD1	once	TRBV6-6	CASRPTGVGRYF	TGTGCCAGCAGACCAACAGGGGTGGGACGGTACTTC
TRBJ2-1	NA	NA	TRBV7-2	CASSPGRGNEQFF	TGTGCCAGCAGCCCGGGTAGGGGGAATGAGCAGTTCTTC
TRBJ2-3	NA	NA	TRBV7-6	CASSLREMARDTQYF	TGTGCCAGCAGCTTAAGGGAAATGGCGCGGGATACGCAGTATTTT
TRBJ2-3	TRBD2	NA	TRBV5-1	CASSFLAGTTDTQYF	TGCGCCAGCAGCTTTCTAGCGGGGACCACAGATACGCAGTATTTT
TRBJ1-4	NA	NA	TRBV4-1	CASSHPGQVNEKLFF	TGCGCCAGCAGCCATCCCGGGCAGGTGAATGAAAAACTGTTTTTT
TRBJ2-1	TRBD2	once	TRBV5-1	CASSPLAGGPDEQFF	TGCGCCAGCAGCCCTCTAGCGGGAGGGCCCGATGAGCAGTTCTTC
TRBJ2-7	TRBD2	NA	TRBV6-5	CASSYLGLAGHEQYF	TGTGCCAGCAGTTACCTGGGACTAGCGGGACACGAGCAGTACTTC
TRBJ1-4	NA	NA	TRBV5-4	CASSSRVAGEKLFF	TGTGCCAGCAGTTCCAGGGTAGCGGGTGAAAAACTGTTTTTT
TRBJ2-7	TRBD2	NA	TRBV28	CASSPGLAGPYEQYF	TGTGCCAGCAGTCCGGGACTAGCGGGACCCTACGAGCAGTACTTC
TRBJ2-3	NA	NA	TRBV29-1	CTGVSTDTQYF	TGCACCGGGGTTAGCACAGATACGCAGTATTTT
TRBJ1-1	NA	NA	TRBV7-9	CASSLWMGSNTEAFF	TGTGCCAGCAGCTTGTGGATGGGAAGTAACACTGAAGCTTTCTTT
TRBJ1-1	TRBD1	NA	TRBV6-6	CASSETGGKTEAFF	TGTGCCAGCAGTGAGACAGGGGGTAAGACTGAAGCTTTCTTT
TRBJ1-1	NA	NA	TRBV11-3	CASSFGQGPNTEAFF	TGTGCCAGCAGCTTCGGGCAAGGGCCGAACACTGAAGCTTTCTTT
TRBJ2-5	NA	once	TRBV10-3	CAIAPRRETQYF	TGTGCCATTGCACCGAGGCGGGAGACCCAGTACTTC
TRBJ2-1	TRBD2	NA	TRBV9	CASSGTSADNEQFF	TGTGCCAGCAGCGGGACTAGCGCGGACAATGAGCAGTTCTTC
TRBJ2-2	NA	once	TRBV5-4	CASSRDFQNTGELFF	TGTGCCAGCAGCCGGGACTTCCAGAACACCGGGGAGCTGTTTTTT
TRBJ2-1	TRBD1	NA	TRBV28	CASRQGYNEQFF	TGTGCCAGCCGACAGGGCTACAATGAGCAGTTCTTC
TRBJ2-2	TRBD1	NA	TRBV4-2	CASRTGQGVPGELFF	TGTGCCAGCAGGACCGGACAGGGTGTACCCGGGGAGCTGTTTTTT
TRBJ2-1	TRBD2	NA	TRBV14	CASSQVTSGGQFF	TGTGCCAGCAGCCAGGTTACTAGCGGAGGGCAGTTCTTC
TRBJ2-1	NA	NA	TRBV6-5	CASSYSWAGVEQFF	TGTGCCAGCAGTTACTCGTGGGCCGGCGTTGAGCAGTTCTTC
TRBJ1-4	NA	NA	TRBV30	CAWSVGTTNEKLFF	TGTGCCTGGAGTGTAGGGACAACTAATGAAAAACTGTTTTTT
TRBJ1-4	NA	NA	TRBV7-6	CASSLVGSTNEKLFF	TGTGCCAGCAGCTTAGTTGGCTCAACTAATGAAAAACTGTTTTTT
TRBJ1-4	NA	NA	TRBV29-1	CSARSGNEKLFF	TGCAGCGCCCGTTCGGGGAATGAAAAACTGTTTTTT
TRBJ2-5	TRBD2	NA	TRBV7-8	CASSLGPSGSSPQETQYF	TGTGCCAGCAGCTTAGGGCCTAGCGGGAGTTCCCCCCAGGAGACCCAGTACTTC
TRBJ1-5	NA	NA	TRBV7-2	CASSQQLRNQPQHF	TGTGCCAGCAGCCAGCAATTGCGAAATCAGCCCCAGCATTTT
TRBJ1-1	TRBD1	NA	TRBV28	CASSSTWSRGQGSAEAFF	TGTGCCAGCAGTTCCACCTGGTCCCGGGGACAGGGAAGCGCTGAAGCTTTCTTT
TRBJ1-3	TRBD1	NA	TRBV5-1	CASSLGVFGQGPLGNTIYF	TGCGCCAGCAGCTTGGGGGTCTTCGGACAGGGGCCCCTTGGAAACACCATATATTTT
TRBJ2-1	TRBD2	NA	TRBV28	CASSGRSWTSGGNEQFF	TGTGCCAGCAGTGGACGAAGTTGGACTAGCGGGGGGAATGAGCAGTTCTTC